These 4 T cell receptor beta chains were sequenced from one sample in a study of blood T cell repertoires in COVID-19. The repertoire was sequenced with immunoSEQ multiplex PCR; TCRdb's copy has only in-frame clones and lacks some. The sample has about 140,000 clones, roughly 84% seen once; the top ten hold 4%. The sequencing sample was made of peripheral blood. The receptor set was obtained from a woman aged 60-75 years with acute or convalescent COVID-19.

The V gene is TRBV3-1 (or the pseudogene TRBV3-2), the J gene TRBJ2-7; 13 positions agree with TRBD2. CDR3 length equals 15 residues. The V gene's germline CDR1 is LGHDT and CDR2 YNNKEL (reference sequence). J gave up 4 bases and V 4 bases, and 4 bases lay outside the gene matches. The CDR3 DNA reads TGTGCCAGCAGCCCAGGGACTAGCGGGACTTACGAGCAGTACTTC. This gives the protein CASSPGTSGTYEQYF.

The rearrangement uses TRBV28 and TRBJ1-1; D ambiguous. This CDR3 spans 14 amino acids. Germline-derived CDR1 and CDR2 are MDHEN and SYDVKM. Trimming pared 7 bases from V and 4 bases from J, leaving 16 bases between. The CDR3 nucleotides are TGTGCCAGCACCTCCCCTCCGTCCGTCACTGAAGCTTTCTTT. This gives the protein CASTSPPSVTEAFF.

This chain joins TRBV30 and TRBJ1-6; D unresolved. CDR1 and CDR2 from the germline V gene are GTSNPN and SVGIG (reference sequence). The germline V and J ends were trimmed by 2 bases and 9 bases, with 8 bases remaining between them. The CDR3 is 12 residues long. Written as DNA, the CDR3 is TGTGCCTGGAGTTTGACTTCTTCACCCCTCCACTTT. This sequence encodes CAWSLTSSPLHF.

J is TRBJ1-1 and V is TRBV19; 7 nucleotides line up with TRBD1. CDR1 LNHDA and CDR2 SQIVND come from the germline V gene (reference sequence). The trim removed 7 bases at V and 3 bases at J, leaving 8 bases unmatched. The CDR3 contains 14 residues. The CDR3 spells CASTRQGRYTEAFF. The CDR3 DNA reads TGTGCCAGTACCCGACAGGGAAGGTACACTGAAGCTTTCTTT.